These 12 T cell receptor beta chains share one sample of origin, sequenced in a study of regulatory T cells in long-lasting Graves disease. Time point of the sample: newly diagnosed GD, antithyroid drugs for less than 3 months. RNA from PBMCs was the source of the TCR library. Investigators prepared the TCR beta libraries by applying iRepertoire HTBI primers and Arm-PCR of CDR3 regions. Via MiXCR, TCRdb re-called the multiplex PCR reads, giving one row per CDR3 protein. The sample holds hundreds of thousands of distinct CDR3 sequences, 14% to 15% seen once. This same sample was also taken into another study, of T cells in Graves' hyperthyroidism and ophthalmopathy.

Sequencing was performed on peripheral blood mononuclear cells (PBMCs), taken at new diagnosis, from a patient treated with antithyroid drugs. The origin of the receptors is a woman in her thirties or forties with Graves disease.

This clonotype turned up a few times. CDR3 region: CASSPWAEAGANTGELFF. CDR3 DNA sequence: TGTGCCAGCAGCCCCTGGGCCGAAGCGGGAGCGAACACCGGGGAGCTGTTTTTT. The J gene is TRBJ2-2, the V gene TRBV7-9; 8 bases are a match to TRBD2. Germline V gene sequence: CDR1 SEHNR, CDR2 FQNEAQ (reference sequence). The CDR3 consists of 18 residues. After removal of 5 bases from V and 0 bases from J, the junction contained 11 bases not matched to a gene.

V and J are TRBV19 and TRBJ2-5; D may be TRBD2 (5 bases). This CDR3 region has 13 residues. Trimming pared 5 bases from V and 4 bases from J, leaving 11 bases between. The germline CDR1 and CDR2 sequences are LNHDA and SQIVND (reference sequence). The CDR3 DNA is TGTGCCAGTAGTGCAAGCCGGGGAGAGACCCAGTACTTC. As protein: CASSASRGETQYF.

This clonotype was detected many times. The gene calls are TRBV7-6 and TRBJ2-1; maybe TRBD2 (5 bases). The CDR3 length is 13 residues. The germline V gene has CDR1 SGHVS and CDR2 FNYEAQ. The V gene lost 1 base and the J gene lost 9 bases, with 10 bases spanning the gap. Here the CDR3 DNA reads TGTGCCAGCAGCTTAGACGTAGCGCGTGAGCAGTTCTTC. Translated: CASSLDVAREQFF.

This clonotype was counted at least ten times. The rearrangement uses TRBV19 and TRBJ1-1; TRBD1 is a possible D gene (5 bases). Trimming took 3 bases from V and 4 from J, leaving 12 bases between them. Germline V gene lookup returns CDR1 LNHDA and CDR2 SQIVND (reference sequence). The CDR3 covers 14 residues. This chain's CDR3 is CASSMQRGGTEAFF. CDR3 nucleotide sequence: TGTGCCAGTAGTATGCAGAGGGGAGGCACTGAAGCTTTCTTT.

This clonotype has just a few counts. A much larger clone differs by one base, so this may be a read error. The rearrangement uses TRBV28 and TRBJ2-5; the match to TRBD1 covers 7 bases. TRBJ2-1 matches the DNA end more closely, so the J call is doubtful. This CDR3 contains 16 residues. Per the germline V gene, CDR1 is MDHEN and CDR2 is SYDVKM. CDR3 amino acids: CASSQIGTESGNEQFF. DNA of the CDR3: TGTGCCAGCAGTCAGATCGGGACAGAGTCGGGCAATGAGCAGTTCTTC.

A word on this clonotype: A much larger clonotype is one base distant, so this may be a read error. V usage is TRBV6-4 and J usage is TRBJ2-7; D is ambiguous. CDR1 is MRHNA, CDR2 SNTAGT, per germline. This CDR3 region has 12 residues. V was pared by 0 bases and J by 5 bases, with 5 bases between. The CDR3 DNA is TGTGCCAGCAGTGACTCGTCGGACGAGCAGTACTTC. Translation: CASSDSSDEQYF.

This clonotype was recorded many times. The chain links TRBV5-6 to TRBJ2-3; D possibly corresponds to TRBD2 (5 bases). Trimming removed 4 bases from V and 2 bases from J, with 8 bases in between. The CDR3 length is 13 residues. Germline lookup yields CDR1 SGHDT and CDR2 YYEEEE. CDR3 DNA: TGTGCCAGCAGCCGACTACTCACAGATACGCAGTATTTT. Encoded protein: CASSRLLTDTQYF.

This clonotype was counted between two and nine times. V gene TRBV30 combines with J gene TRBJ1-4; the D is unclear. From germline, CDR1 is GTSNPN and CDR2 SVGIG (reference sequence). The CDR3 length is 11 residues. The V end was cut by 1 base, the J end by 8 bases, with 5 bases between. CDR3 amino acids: CAWSDFEKLFF. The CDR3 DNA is TGTGCCTGGAGTGATTTCGAAAAACTGTTTTTT.

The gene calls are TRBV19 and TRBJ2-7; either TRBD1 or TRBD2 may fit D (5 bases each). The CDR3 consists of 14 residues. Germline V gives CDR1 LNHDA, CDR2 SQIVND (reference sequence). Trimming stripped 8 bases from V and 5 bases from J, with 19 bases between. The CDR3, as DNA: TGTGCCAGTCAACCAGGGACGGCCGTCCACGAGCAGTACTTC. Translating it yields CASQPGTAVHEQYF.

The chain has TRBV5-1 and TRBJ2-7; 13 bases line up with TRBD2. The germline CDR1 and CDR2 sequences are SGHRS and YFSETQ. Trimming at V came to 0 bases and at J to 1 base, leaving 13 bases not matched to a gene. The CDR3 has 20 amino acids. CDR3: CASSLGGLAGVDRQSYEQYF. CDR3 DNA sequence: TGCGCCAGCAGCTTGGGCGGACTAGCGGGAGTTGACCGGCAGTCCTACGAGCAGTACTTC.

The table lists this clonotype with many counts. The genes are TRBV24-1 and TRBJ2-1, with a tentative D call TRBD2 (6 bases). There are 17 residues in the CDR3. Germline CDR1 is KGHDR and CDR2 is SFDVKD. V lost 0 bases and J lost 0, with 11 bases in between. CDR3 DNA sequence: TGTGCCACCAGTGATTTGGGGGATAGCGGCTCCTACAATGAGCAGTTCTTC. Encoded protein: CATSDLGDSGSYNEQFF.

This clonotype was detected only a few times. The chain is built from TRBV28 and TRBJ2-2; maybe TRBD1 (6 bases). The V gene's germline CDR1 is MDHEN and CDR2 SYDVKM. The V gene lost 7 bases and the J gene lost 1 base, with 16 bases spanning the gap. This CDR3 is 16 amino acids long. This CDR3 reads CASTPFGTRNTGELFF. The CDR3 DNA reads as TGTGCCAGCACTCCTTTCGGGACACGGAACACCGGGGAGCTGTTTTTT.